A single sample gave rise to the 25 T cell receptor beta chains below, sequenced in a study of blood T cell repertoires in COVID-19. Profiled with immunoSEQ multiplex PCR; TCRdb holds only in-frame clones, not every one. This sample carries roughly 340,000 clones, approximately 91% of them seen once, and the ten largest clones take around 6.6%. Sample: peripheral blood. The origin of the receptors is a woman between 70 and 85 years old with COVID-19, enrolled during active disease.

The rearrangement joins TRBV7-9 to TRBJ1-1; D is ambiguous. The length of the CDR3 is 16 residues. Between the trimmed V and J ends, which lost 0 bases and 3 bases, there was a span of 14 bases. CDR1 is SEHNR and CDR2 is FQNEAQ in the germline V gene (reference sequence). As DNA, the CDR3 is TGTGCCAGCAGCTTAGCGGGTTGGTTTGAGGACACTGAAGCTTTCTTT. The encoded protein is CASSLAGWFEDTEAFF.

V and J are TRBV5-6 and TRBJ1-6; D is possibly TRBD1 (5 bases). Germline-derived CDR1 and CDR2 are SGHDT and YYEEEE. The CDR3 contains 14 residues. Trimming removed 1 base from V and 11 bases from J, with 13 bases in between. CDR3 sequence: CASSLIPGGTPLHF. Written as DNA, the CDR3 is TGTGCCAGCAGCTTGATCCCGGGGGGGACACCCCTCCACTTT.

V is TRBV9 and J is TRBJ2-7, with 10 bases that match TRBD2. Germline CDR1 reads SGDLS; CDR2 reads YYNGEE. With V trimmed by 0 bases and J by 5 bases, 5 bases remained unmatched. This CDR3 has 15 residues. The DNA of the CDR3 is TGTGCCAGCAGCGTAGAAGCGGGGGGGCTACACGAGCAGTACTTC. Encoded protein: CASSVEAGGLHEQYF.

The chain carries TRBV7-2 and TRBJ1-3; TRBD1 agrees at 7 bases. The CDR3 consists of 13 residues. V shed 3 bases and J 4 bases; nucleotides not matched to a gene: 0. Germline assignment: CDR1 SGHTA and CDR2 FQGNSA. The CDR3 coding sequence is TGTGCCAGCAGCTTGGACAGGGGAAACACCATATATTTT. Protein product: CASSLDRGNTIYF.

The rearrangement joins TRBV5-8 to TRBJ1-2; no firm D call. This CDR3 contains 11 residues. Deletions cut 5 bases from V and 4 bases from J, with 6 bases between. Looked up from germline, CDR1 is SGHTS and CDR2 is YDEGEE. CDR3 in amino acids: CASRSVYGYTF. The CDR3 bases are TGTGCCAGCAGGTCGGTCTATGGCTACACCTTC.

The genes are TRBV13 and TRBJ2-6; a possible D gene is TRBD1 (5 bases). CDR1 PRHDT and CDR2 FYEKMQ come from the germline V gene (reference sequence). Trimming cost V 1 base and J 4 bases, with 26 bases left between them. This CDR3 comprises 21 residues. CDR3 region: CASSLVGPSWQGQGGANVLTF. The DNA of the CDR3 is TGTGCCAGCAGCTTAGTAGGCCCCTCATGGCAGGGCCAGGGAGGGGCCAACGTCCTGACTTTC.

The chain has TRBV6-4 and TRBJ1-2; D is unclear. Germline V gene sequence: CDR1 MRHNA, CDR2 SNTAGT. The CDR3 has 13 residues. The ends were cut back, 4 bases at V and 2 bases at J, with 8 bases in the middle. The CDR3 sequence is CASSGPGNYGYTF. Written as DNA, the CDR3 is TGTGCCAGCAGTGGACCGGGGAACTATGGCTACACCTTC.

V and J are TRBV24-1 and TRBJ2-1, with TRBD1 matching over 10 bases. Germline-derived CDR1 and CDR2 are KGHDR and SFDVKD. This CDR3 is built from 16 residues. V shed 5 bases and J 8 bases; nucleotides not matched to a gene: 11. Here the CDR3 DNA reads TGTGCCACCAGTGCCCTGGGACAGGGGAAAGAGGATGAGCAGTTCTTC. It specifies CATSALGQGKEDEQFF.

The chain combines TRBV24-1 with TRBJ1-2; D may be TRBD1 (6 bases). CDR1 KGHDR and CDR2 SFDVKD come from the germline V gene. The CDR3 is 13 amino acids. The ends were cut back, 4 bases at V and 3 bases at J, with 8 bases in the middle. CDR3: CATSDRQDYGYTF. The CDR3 nucleotides read TGTGCCACCAGTGACAGACAGGACTATGGCTACACCTTC.

The chain couples TRBV19 to TRBJ2-5, with D possibly being TRBD1 (5 bases). Germline CDR1 and CDR2: LNHDA and SQIVND (reference sequence). The CDR3 is made up of 14 amino acids. V was shortened by 4 bases and J by 1 base, with 10 bases between the two germline ends. CDR3 bases: TGTGCCAGTAGTACCACCGACAGCCAAGAGACCCAGTACTTC. It yields the protein CASSTTDSQETQYF.

This clone was found once. V and J are TRBV5-5 and TRBJ1-2; 7 bases agree with TRBD1. This CDR3 contains 15 residues. Trimming cost V 0 bases and J 9 bases; bases outside gene matches: 11. In germline, CDR1 is SGHKS, CDR2 YYEKEE (reference sequence). The CDR3 coding sequence is TGTGCCAGCAGCTTGGGTGGAGGTACAGGGGAACGCTACACCTTC. This sequence encodes CASSLGGGTGERYTF.

The rearrangement joins TRBV27 to TRBJ2-4; 9 bases are a match to TRBD2. The V segment lost 5 bases and the J segment 3 bases; nucleotides outside the gene matches: 11. The germline gives CDR1 MNHEY, CDR2 SMNVEV (reference sequence). The CDR3 consists of 17 residues. The CDR3 DNA is TGTGCCAGCAGTCCGATCGGGGCGGGGGGGTACAAAAACATTCAGTACTTC. Protein product: CASSPIGAGGYKNIQYF.

The rearrangement joins TRBV13 to TRBJ1-2; 7 bases match TRBD1. The germline CDR1 and CDR2 sequences are PRHDT and FYEKMQ (reference sequence). This CDR3 region has 12 residues. Trimming cost V 5 bases and J 8 bases; bases outside gene matches: 5. DNA for the CDR3: TGTGCCAGCAGCCCAGGAGGGGGCGGCTACACCTTC. It yields the protein CASSPGGGGYTF. Based on the CDR3 plus reference TRBV13 and TRBJ1-2, the full variable domain is AAGVIQSPRHLIKEKRETATLKCYPIPRHDTVYWYQQGPGQDPQFLISFYEKMQSDKGSIPDRFSAQQFSDYHSELNMSSLELGDSALYFCASSPGGGGYTFGSGTRLTVV.

The chain recombines TRBV11-2 with TRBJ2-2, with D possibly matching TRBD2 (6 bases). From germline, CDR1 is SGHAT and CDR2 FQNNGV. This CDR3 has 16 residues. The germline V and J ends were trimmed by 4 bases and 6 bases, with 18 bases remaining between them. CDR3 nucleotide sequence: TGTGCCAGCAGCTCGCTCAGGGAGGTGGACCCCGGGGAGCTGTTTTTT. This sequence encodes CASSSLREVDPGELFF. The complete variable domain, with remaining parts taken from reference TRBV11-2 and TRBJ2-2, reads EAGVAQSPRYKIIEKRQSVAFWCNPISGHATLYWYQQILGQGPKLLIQFQNNGVVDDSQLPKDRFSAERLKGVDSTLKIQPAKLEDSAVYLCASSSLREVDPGELFFGEGSRLTVL.

CDR3 in DNA: TGTGCCAGCACCCGTGTCCCTAGTGGCACCGGGGAGCTGTTTTTT. Encoded protein: CASTRVPSGTGELFF. V is TRBV2 and J is TRBJ2-2; D is uncertain. V lost 7 bases, J lost 4 bases, and 16 bases lay in between. CDR1 SNHLY and CDR2 FYNNEI come from the germline V gene. The CDR3 is 15 amino acids.

The CDR3 region is CASSLGTGTGNSPLHF. CDR3 coding DNA: TGTGCCAGCAGTTTAGGTACCGGGACAGGGAATTCACCCCTCCACTTT. The rearrangement links TRBV27 to TRBJ1-6, with 9 nucleotides matching TRBD1. The CDR3 spans 16 residues. The germline gives CDR1 MNHEY, CDR2 SMNVEV (reference sequence). The V segment lost 2 bases and the J segment 7 bases; nucleotides outside the gene matches: 6.

Many counts were recorded for this clone. V usage is TRBV7-8 and J usage is TRBJ1-5, with D tentatively TRBD1 (6 bases). Per germline, CDR1 SGHVS and CDR2 FQNEAQ. Trimming pared 1 base from V and 6 bases from J, leaving 19 bases between. The CDR3 is 17 residues long. CDR3 coding DNA: TGTGCCAGCAGCTTAGTACTTTTAGGGCAGGGGAGTCAGCCCCAGCATTTT. Translated: CASSLVLLGQGSQPQHF.

The chain joins TRBV7-8 to TRBJ1-2; 8 bases line up with TRBD1. Trimming at V came to 3 bases and at J to 4 bases, leaving 7 bases not matched to a gene. The germline CDR1 and CDR2 sequences are SGHVS and FQNEAQ. The CDR3 covers 15 residues. Here the CDR3 reads CASSFSDRGTYGYTF. In DNA, the CDR3 is TGTGCCAGCAGCTTTAGTGACAGGGGAACCTATGGCTACACCTTC.

This chain uses TRBV19 with TRBJ1-1, with D possibly being TRBD1 (5 bases). V was trimmed by 6 bases and J by 5 bases, leaving 19 bases between them. CDR1 is LNHDA and CDR2 is SQIVND in the germline V gene (reference sequence). CDR3 length equals 15 residues. This chain's CDR3 is CASRPGVGEGTEAFF. CDR3 nucleotides: TGTGCCAGTAGGCCCGGTGTAGGGGAGGGTACTGAAGCTTTCTTT.

J is TRBJ1-3 and V is TRBV24-1, with TRBD1 matching 7 bases. The ends lost 9 bases at V and 7 bases at J; junction bases unmatched: 11. CDR1 and CDR2 (germline): KGHDR, SFDVKD. CDR3 size: 14 residues. CDR3 sequence (DNA): TGTGCCACCCTCCGGGACAGAGGAACGAACACCATATATTTT. Its protein is CATLRDRGTNTIYF.

The J gene is TRBJ1-2, the V gene TRBV24-1, with 10 bases aligning to TRBD1. Germline CDR1 KGHDR, CDR2 SFDVKD. The CDR3 contains 13 residues. Trimming removed 4 bases from V and 8 bases from J; junction bases left unmatched: 3. The chain's CDR3 is CATSERDRGGYTF. CDR3 coding DNA: TGTGCCACCAGTGAACGGGACAGGGGCGGCTACACCTTC.

This chain connects TRBV13 to TRBJ2-1, with a possible D match to TRBD2 (5 bases). V was trimmed by 5 bases and J by 8 bases, leaving 10 bases between them. Germline V gene sequence: CDR1 PRHDT, CDR2 FYEKMQ (reference sequence). This CDR3 region has 12 residues. The CDR3 loop reads CASSPAGDEQFF. The CDR3 DNA follows: TGTGCCAGCAGCCCAGCCGGGGATGAGCAGTTCTTC.

The chain joins TRBV10-2 to TRBJ2-3, with D possibly being TRBD1 (5 bases). Trimming shortened V by 4 bases and J by 0 bases, and 14 bases separated the two germline ends. Germline V gene sequence: CDR1 WSHSY, CDR2 SAAADI. CDR3 size: 16 residues. The CDR3 is CASSVRFRGSTDTQYF. The CDR3 bases are TGCGCCAGCAGTGTCCGGTTTAGGGGTAGCACAGATACGCAGTATTTT.

The J gene is TRBJ1-2, the V gene TRBV6-5, with TRBD1 identical over 8 bases. The CDR3 totals 13 residues. Germline values: CDR1 MNHEY, CDR2 SVGAGI. V shed 7 bases and J 7 bases; nucleotides not matched to a gene: 8. The chain's CDR3 is CASIEQGALGYTF. As DNA, the CDR3 is TGTGCCAGCATAGAGCAGGGGGCCCTTGGCTACACCTTC.

The J gene is TRBJ2-7, the V gene TRBV5-8, with unresolved D. The CDR3 extends over 15 amino acids. Germline loops: CDR1 SGHTS, CDR2 YDEGEE. V dropped 2 bases and J dropped 0 bases, with 12 bases sitting between them. CDR3 in amino acids: CASSLELTPSYEQYF. CDR3 nucleotide sequence: TGTGCCAGCAGCTTAGAACTGACTCCCTCCTACGAGCAGTACTTC.